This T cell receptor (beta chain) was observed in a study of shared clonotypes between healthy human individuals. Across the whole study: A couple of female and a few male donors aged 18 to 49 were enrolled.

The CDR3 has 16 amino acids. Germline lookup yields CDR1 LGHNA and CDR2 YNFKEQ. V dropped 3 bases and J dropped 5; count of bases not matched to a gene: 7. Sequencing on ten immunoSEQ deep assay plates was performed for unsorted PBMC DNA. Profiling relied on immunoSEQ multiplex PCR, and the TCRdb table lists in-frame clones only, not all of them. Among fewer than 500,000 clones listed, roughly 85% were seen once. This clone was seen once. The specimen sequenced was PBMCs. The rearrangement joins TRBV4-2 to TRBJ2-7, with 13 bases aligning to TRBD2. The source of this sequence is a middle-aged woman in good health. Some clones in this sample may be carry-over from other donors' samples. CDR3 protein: CASSQPGGTSGNEQYF. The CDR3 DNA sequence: TGTGCCAGCAGCCAGCCCGGCGGGACTAGCGGGAACGAGCAGTACTTC.